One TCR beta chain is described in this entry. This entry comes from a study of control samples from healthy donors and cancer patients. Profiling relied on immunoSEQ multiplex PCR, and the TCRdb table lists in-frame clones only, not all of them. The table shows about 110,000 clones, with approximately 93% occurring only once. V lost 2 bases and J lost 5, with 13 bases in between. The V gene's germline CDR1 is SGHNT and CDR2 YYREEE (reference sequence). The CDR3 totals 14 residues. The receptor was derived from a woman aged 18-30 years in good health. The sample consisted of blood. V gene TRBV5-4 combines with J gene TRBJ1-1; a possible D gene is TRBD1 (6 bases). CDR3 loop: CASSFQQGSTEAFF. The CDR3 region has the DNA TGTGCCAGCAGCTTCCAACAGGGCAGTACTGAAGCTTTCTTT.